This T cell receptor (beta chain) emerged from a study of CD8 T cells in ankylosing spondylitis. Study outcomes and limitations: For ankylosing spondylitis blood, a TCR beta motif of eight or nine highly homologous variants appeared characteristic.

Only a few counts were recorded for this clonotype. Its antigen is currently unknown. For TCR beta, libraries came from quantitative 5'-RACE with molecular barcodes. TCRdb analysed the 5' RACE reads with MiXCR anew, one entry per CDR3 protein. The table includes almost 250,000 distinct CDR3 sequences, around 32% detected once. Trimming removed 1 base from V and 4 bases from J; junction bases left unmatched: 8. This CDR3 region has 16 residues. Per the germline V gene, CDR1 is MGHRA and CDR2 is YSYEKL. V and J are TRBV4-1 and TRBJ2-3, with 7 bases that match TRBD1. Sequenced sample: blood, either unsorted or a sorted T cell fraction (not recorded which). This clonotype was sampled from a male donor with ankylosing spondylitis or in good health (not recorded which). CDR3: CASSQGSRGRADTQYF. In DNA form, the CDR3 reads TGCGCCAGCAGCCAAGGGAGCAGGGGGAGAGCAGATACGCAGTATTTT.